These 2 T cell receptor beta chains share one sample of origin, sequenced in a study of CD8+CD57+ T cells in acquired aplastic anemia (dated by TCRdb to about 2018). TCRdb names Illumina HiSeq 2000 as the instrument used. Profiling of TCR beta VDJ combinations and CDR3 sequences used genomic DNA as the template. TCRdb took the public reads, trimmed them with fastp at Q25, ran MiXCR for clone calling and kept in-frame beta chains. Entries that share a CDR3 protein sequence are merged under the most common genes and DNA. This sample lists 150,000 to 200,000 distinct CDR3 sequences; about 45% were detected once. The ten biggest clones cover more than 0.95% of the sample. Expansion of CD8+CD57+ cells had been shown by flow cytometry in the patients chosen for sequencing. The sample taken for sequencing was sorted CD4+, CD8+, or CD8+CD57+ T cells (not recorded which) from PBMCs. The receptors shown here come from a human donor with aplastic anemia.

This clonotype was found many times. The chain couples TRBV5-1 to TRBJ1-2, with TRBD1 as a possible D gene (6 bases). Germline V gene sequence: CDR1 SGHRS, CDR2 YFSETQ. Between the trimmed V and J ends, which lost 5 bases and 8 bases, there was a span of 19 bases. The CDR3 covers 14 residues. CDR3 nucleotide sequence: TGCGCCAGCAGATCAGGAGGGGGGCGCTGGGGCTACACCTTC. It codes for CASRSGGGRWGYTF.

CDR3 residues: CASSLMPGGTDTQYF. Written as DNA, the CDR3 is TGTGCCAGCAGCTTAATGCCAGGGGGCACAGATACGCAGTATTTT. V usage is TRBV7-3 and J usage is TRBJ2-3; perhaps TRBD1 as D (6 bases). Trimming pared 1 base from V and 1 base from J, leaving 9 bases between. The CDR3 covers 15 residues. CDR1 is SGHTA and CDR2 is FQGTGA in the germline V gene.